One and the same sample provided the 28 T cell receptor beta chains below, sequenced in a study of T cells after yellow fever vaccination (dated by TCRdb to about 2019). The library came from 5' RACE. Sequencer: Illumina HiSeq 2500. TCRdb trimmed the raw reads at Q25, called clones with MiXCR and kept productive beta chains. Rows with one shared CDR3 protein collapse into an entry with the most common genes and DNA. This sample gives about 16,000 distinct CDR3 sequences in total; around 4% of them show up just once. About 0.4% of the sample goes to the ten largest clones. The treatment or condition label of this sample denotes: live attenuated yellow fever vaccine strain. Material: PBMCs, either bulk or a sorted T-cell subset (CD4+, CD8+, memory, or dextramer-sorted; not recorded which), obtained 15 days after the yellow fever booster vaccination. These receptor sequences come from a man aged 30 to 45 who received the YFV17D yellow fever vaccine.

In its sample, this clonotype was seen many times. The CDR3 sequence is CASRDDSLNQPQHF. In nucleotides, the CDR3 is TGTGCCAGCCGTGATGACAGCCTAAATCAGCCCCAGCATTTT. This chain links TRBV12-3 or TRBV12-4 with TRBJ1-5, with D possibly matching TRBD1 (5 bases). The CDR3 totals 14 residues. V was trimmed by 8 bases and J by 4 bases, leaving 15 bases between them.

Many counts were recorded for this clonotype. The rearrangement links TRBV11-2 to TRBJ1-2; possibly TRBD1 for D (5 bases). V was pared by 4 bases and J by 8 bases, with 8 bases between. Germline lookup yields CDR1 SGHAT and CDR2 FQNNGV. The CDR3 totals 11 residues. CDR3 nucleotides: TGTGCCAGCAGCTCGACAGTCGGCTACACCTTC. Protein sequence: CASSSTVGYTF.

This clonotype came up many times. V gene TRBV5-1 combines with J gene TRBJ2-1; 10 nucleotides agree with TRBD2. Losses at the gene ends were 3 bases for V and 9 bases for J; bases not matched to a gene: 9. CDR3 length: 15 amino acids. CDR1 SGHRS and CDR2 YFSETQ come from the germline V gene. In DNA form, the CDR3 reads TGCGCCAGCAGCTCCAAAGCGGGAGGGGAGGGTGAGCAGTTCTTC. Protein product: CASSSKAGGEGEQFF. Together with reference TRBV5-1 and TRBJ2-1, the CDR3 gives the full variable domain: KAGVTQTPRYLIKTRGQQVTLSCSPISGHRSVSWYQQTPGQGLQFLFEYFSETQRNKGNFPGRFSGRQFSNSRSEMNVSTLELGDSALYLCASSSKAGGEGEQFFGPGTRLTVL.

This clonotype was seen at least ten times. The J gene is TRBJ2-5, the V gene TRBV27; maybe TRBD2 (5 bases). Trimming removed 7 bases at V and 7 bases at J, with 22 bases between. CDR1 and CDR2 (germline): MNHEY, SMNVEV (reference sequence). This CDR3 region has 15 residues. The CDR3 DNA reads TGTGCCAGCAACCCGCGGGTGGGGTGGAAGGGGACCCAGTACTTC. Its translation is CASNPRVGWKGTQYF.

This clonotype was detected ten times or more. The V and J genes are TRBV18 and TRBJ1-1, with D unresolved. The CDR3 totals 12 residues. Trimming left V 5 bases short and J 0 bases short, with 4 bases between. CDR1 KGHSH and CDR2 LQKENI come from the germline V gene. This CDR3 reads CASSMLNTEAFF. The CDR3 DNA sequence: TGTGCCAGCTCAATGCTGAACACTGAAGCTTTCTTT.

This clonotype was counted many times. The rearrangement joins TRBV4-1 to TRBJ2-1; D perhaps matches TRBD2 (6 bases). The CDR3 length is 16 residues. With 1 base removed from V and 5 bases from J, the gap between germline ends came to 15 bases. The V gene's germline CDR1 is MGHRA and CDR2 YSYEKL. The CDR3 bases are TGCGCCAGCAGCCAAGGACGCGACGGGAGAAACAATGAGCAGTTCTTC. Protein sequence: CASSQGRDGRNNEQFF.

In this sample, this clonotype turned up many times. This chain connects TRBV12-3 or TRBV12-4 to TRBJ2-7; D is tentatively TRBD1 or TRBD2 (5 bases each). This CDR3 has 15 amino acids. The ends were cut back, 6 bases at V and 3 bases at J, with 18 bases in the middle. CDR3: CASSAEGQGFYEQYF. The DNA for the CDR3 is TGTGCCAGCAGCGCCGAGGGTCAGGGTTTCTACGAGCAGTACTTC.

This clonotype came up many times. The rearrangement joins TRBV20-1 to TRBJ2-3, with a possible D match to TRBD2 (5 bases). The CDR3 is made up of 15 amino acids. The V gene's germline CDR1 is DFQATT and CDR2 SNEGSKA (reference sequence). Trimming took 1 base from V and 11 from J, leaving 22 bases between them. The CDR3 here is CSARGTTSAGLGQYF. The DNA for the CDR3 is TGCAGTGCTAGAGGCACTACCTCCGCGGGTTTAGGGCAGTATTTT.

By sample share, this clonotype is medium-sized. V and J are TRBV2 and TRBJ2-4, with D possibly TRBD2 on 5 matching bases. V was trimmed by 1 base and J by 3 bases, leaving 16 bases between them. The CDR3 is 17 amino acids. Germline assignment: CDR1 SNHLY and CDR2 FYNNEI. For the CDR3, the DNA is TGTGCCAGCAGTGAAGGCAGTGGGAGATGGGGCAAAAACATTCAGTACTTC. Translated, it gives CASSEGSGRWGKNIQYF.

In this sample, this clonotype turned up many times. V usage is TRBV7-2 and J usage is TRBJ2-3, with a possible D match to TRBD1 (5 bases). The CDR3 covers 14 residues. Germline V CDR1 and CDR2: SGHTA, FQGNSA. Trimming removed 4 bases from V and 5 bases from J, with 13 bases in between. CDR3 residues: CASSYDRIKDTQYF. The CDR3, as DNA: TGTGCCAGCAGCTACGACAGAATAAAAGATACGCAGTATTTT. Combining the CDR3 with reference TRBV7-2 and TRBJ2-3 gives the whole variable domain GAGVSQSPSNKVTEKGKDVELRCDPISGHTALYWYRQSLGQGLEFLIYFQGNSAPDKSGLPSDRFSAERTGGSVSTLTIQRTQQEDSAVYLCASSYDRIKDTQYFGPGTRLTVL.

Ten or more counts support this clonotype. The gene calls are TRBV12-3 or TRBV12-4 and TRBJ1-2; TRBD1 matches 7 bases. The length of the CDR3 is 12 residues. Unmatched junction bases numbered 11, after V lost 6 bases and J lost 13 bases. CDR3 amino acids: CASSETGYKATF. CDR3 DNA sequence: TGTGCCAGCAGCGAGACAGGGTACAAAGCCACCTTC.

This clonotype has at least ten counts. The chain is built from TRBV25-1 and TRBJ1-1, with D tentatively TRBD1 (5 bases). This CDR3 region has 17 residues. V dropped 4 bases and J dropped 8 bases, with 26 bases sitting between them. The germline V gene has CDR1 MGHDK and CDR2 SYGVNS. The CDR3 DNA reads TGTGCCAGCAGTGCTACAGGTGCCAACCCTCGGAGCGAGGAAGCTTTCTTT. Translating gives CASSATGANPRSEEAFF.

In this sample, this clonotype turned up many times. V gene TRBV27 combines with J gene TRBJ2-7; 7 bases agree with TRBD1. The CDR3 consists of 15 residues. J was trimmed by 2 bases and V by 0 bases; bases with no gene match: 4. CDR1 is MNHEY, CDR2 SMNVEV, per germline (reference sequence). The CDR3 is CASSLSGDSPYEQYF. CDR3 nucleotide sequence: TGTGCCAGCAGTTTATCGGGGGACAGTCCCTACGAGCAGTACTTC.

At least ten counts were recorded for this clonotype. This CDR3 reads CASSRGPPDVTGLNTGELFF. The CDR3 DNA is TGTGCCAGCTCACGGGGTCCTCCCGATGTAACAGGGCTCAACACCGGGGAGCTGTTTTTT. J is TRBJ2-2 and V is TRBV18; D is perhaps TRBD1 (6 bases). This CDR3 comprises 20 residues. Germline CDR1 is KGHSH and CDR2 is LQKENI. V was shortened by 4 bases and J by 2 bases, with 26 bases between the two germline ends.

In this sample, this clonotype turned up many times. The chain is built from TRBV29-1 and TRBJ2-7; D ambiguous. V dropped 0 bases and J dropped 1 base, with 7 bases sitting between them. Germline CDR1 reads SQVTM; CDR2 reads ANQGSEA. The CDR3 has 13 amino acids. The CDR3 DNA follows: TGCAGCGTTGAAGAGGCTTCTTCCTACGAGCAGTACTTC. The encoded protein is CSVEEASSYEQYF.

This clonotype has at least ten counts. The rearrangement links TRBV10-3 to TRBJ2-3, with 9 nucleotides matching TRBD2. CDR3 length equals 14 residues. J gave up 1 base and V 11 bases, and 7 bases lay outside the gene matches. Germline V CDR1 and CDR2: ENHRY, SYGVKD. CDR3 nucleotide sequence: TGTGCCGCCACTTCTAGCGGGGGCACAGATACGCAGTATTTT. Its protein product is CAATSSGGTDTQYF.

This clonotype was seen ten or more times. The V gene is TRBV6-5, the J gene TRBJ2-7, with TRBD1 matching over 10 bases. J gave up 10 bases and V 10 bases, and 28 bases lay outside the gene matches. The CDR3 runs to 18 residues. Germline-derived CDR1 and CDR2 are MNHEY and SVGAGI. The CDR3 region is CATGTGDAWPDLRIRQYF. The CDR3, as DNA: TGTGCCACGGGGACAGGGGACGCTTGGCCGGACTTGAGGATTAGACAGTACTTC.

The sample holds many counts of this clonotype. V and J are TRBV1 and TRBJ2-2; the D call of TRBD2 is as the table states it, not checked on the DNA. TRBV1 is a recognized pseudogene. CDR3 length: 16 amino acids. The CDR3 DNA sequence: TGCACCAGCAGCCGGCGGGGTCCGTTGAACACCGGGGAGCTGTTTTTT. Translated: CTSSRRGPLNTGELFF.

This clonotype is classed as medium-sized. The V and J genes are TRBV5-1 and TRBJ2-7; D ambiguous. Germline CDR1 is SGHRS and CDR2 is YFSETQ. V was pared by 6 bases and J by 5 bases, with 12 bases between. This CDR3 comprises 12 residues. CDR3 nucleotide sequence: TGCGCCAGCAAGAAGGCGCACGACGAGCAGTACTTC. Residues: CASKKAHDEQYF.

The V call is TRBV13, the J call TRBJ2-5; D is ambiguous. The CDR3 has 13 residues. The V and J ends lost 0 bases and 4 bases respectively, with 6 bases between them. CDR1 and CDR2 from the germline V gene are PRHDT and FYEKMQ (reference sequence). The CDR3 DNA is TGTGCCAGCAGCTTAGGGCCTGGAGAGACCCAGTACTTC. Its translation: CASSLGPGETQYF.

This clonotype was picked up many times. This chain connects TRBV29-1 to TRBJ2-3, with TRBD1 identical over 9 bases. This CDR3 has 12 amino acids. Trimming cost V 6 bases and J 3 bases; bases outside gene matches: 1. Germline lookup yields CDR1 SQVTM and CDR2 ANQGSEA. The CDR3 protein is CSVQGATDTQYF. The CDR3, as DNA: TGCAGCGTACAGGGGGCGACAGATACGCAGTATTTT.

Ten or more counts support this clonotype. This chain links TRBV4-2 with TRBJ2-3; D ambiguous. Trimming removed 0 bases from V and 8 bases from J, with 21 bases in between. This CDR3 comprises 17 residues. Germline values: CDR1 LGHNA, CDR2 YNFKEQ. The CDR3 DNA reads TGTGCCAGCAGCCAAGATCTGAACCCCTCGCCCAGTGCTACGCAGTATTTT. Encoded protein: CASSQDLNPSPSATQYF.

This clonotype was recorded many times. This chain uses TRBV5-1 with TRBJ2-2; D possibly corresponds to TRBD1 (6 bases). CDR1 is SGHRS and CDR2 is YFSETQ in the germline V gene. The CDR3 loop spans 15 amino acids. The V gene lost 2 bases and the J gene lost 0 bases, with 8 bases spanning the gap. In nucleotides, the CDR3 is TGCGCCAGCAGCTTAGCAGGGGCGAACACCGGGGAGCTGTTTTTT. Translated: CASSLAGANTGELFF.

This clonotype was recorded at least ten times. This rearrangement joins TRBV3-1 to TRBJ2-3, with D possibly TRBD2 on 5 matching bases. Germline CDR1 is LGHDT and CDR2 is YNNKEL (reference sequence). With 7 bases removed from V and 2 bases from J, the gap between germline ends came to 13 bases. This CDR3 region has 14 residues. The DNA for the CDR3 is TGTGCCAGCACCCTTAGCGAGCTCACAGATACGCAGTATTTT. This codes for CASTLSELTDTQYF.

This clonotype was picked up many times. V usage is TRBV29-1 and J usage is TRBJ1-2; D is possibly TRBD1 (5 bases). The CDR3 loop spans 13 amino acids. V was cut by 7 bases and J by 6 bases, with 18 bases left in between. CDR1 is SQVTM and CDR2 is ANQGSEA in the germline V gene. The CDR3 bases are TGCAGCGCTCTCCCGGAAGGCAGGGATGGCTACACCTTC. Amino acid sequence: CSALPEGRDGYTF.

This clonotype was counted ten times or more. The gene calls are TRBV20-1 and TRBJ2-3; D ambiguous. The germline V and J ends were trimmed by 0 bases and 9 bases, with 10 bases remaining between them. CDR1 is DFQATT and CDR2 is SNEGSKA in the germline V gene (reference sequence). The CDR3 is 12 residues long. DNA of the CDR3: TGCAGTGCTAGAGATACGGGTGGCACGCAGTATTTT. Translated: CSARDTGGTQYF.

This clonotype was detected only a few times. The rearrangement joins TRBV21-1 to TRBJ2-5; the table calls TRBD1, which could not be checked here. TRBV21-1 is shown as a pseudogene. This CDR3 has 14 residues. CDR3 DNA: TGTGCCAGCAGCAGGTGTCCGTCCCCCGAGACCCAGTACTTC. Protein product: CASSRCPSPETQYF.

This clonotype occurred many times. CDR3: CASSRTSGYTGELFF. CDR3 DNA: TGTGCCAGCAGCCGGACTAGCGGTTATACCGGGGAGCTGTTTTTT. This rearrangement joins TRBV3-1 to TRBJ2-2, with 10 nucleotides matching TRBD2. V trimming: 4 bases; J trimming: 5 bases; junction bases outside the gene matches: 4. Germline loops: CDR1 LGHDT, CDR2 YNNKEL (reference sequence). This CDR3 comprises 15 residues.